Shown below are 19 T cell receptor beta chains from a single sample sequenced in a study of blood T cell repertoires in COVID-19. Generated by immunoSEQ multiplex PCR, the TCRdb table keeps only in-frame clones and is missing some. The repertoire holds over 150,000 clones, with 88% as singletons. The source material was peripheral blood. The receptor source for this set is a middle-aged man with COVID-19, enrolled during active disease.

This chain uses TRBV12-3 or TRBV12-4 with TRBJ1-1; tentatively, D is TRBD1 (5 bases). V lost 3 bases and J 6 bases, leaving 11 bases between the germline ends. The CDR3 runs to 13 residues. CDR3 bases: TGTGCCAGCAGTTTGGGGGGTGAGGCTGAAGCTTTCTTT. It codes for CASSLGGEAEAFF.

The chain recombines TRBV5-1 with TRBJ2-1, with 11 bases aligning to TRBD2. The CDR3 has 18 residues. V was clipped by 4 bases and J by 1 base; unmatched bases: 10. Germline V gene lookup returns CDR1 SGHRS and CDR2 YFSETQ. The CDR3 region is CASSGGLAGAPSYNEQFF. CDR3 DNA: TGCGCCAGCAGCGGCGGACTAGCGGGCGCTCCGTCCTACAATGAGCAGTTCTTC.

The chain uses TRBV30 and TRBJ2-2; 8 bases map to TRBD2. CDR1 and CDR2 (germline): GTSNPN, SVGIG (reference sequence). V was pared by 1 base and J by 1 base, with 5 bases of the junction left unmatched. The CDR3 totals 16 residues. CDR3 sequence reads: CAWSEVGTRNTGELFF. CDR3 DNA sequence: TGTGCCTGGAGTGAGGTAGGGACTAGGAACACCGGGGAGCTGTTTTTT. Variable domain in full (rest from reference TRBV30 and TRBJ2-2): SQTIHQWPATLVQPVGSPLSLECTVEGTSNPNLYWYRQAAGRGLQLLFYSVGIGQISSEVPQNLSASRPQDRQFILSSKKLLLSDSGFYLCAWSEVGTRNTGELFFGEGSRLTVL.

J is TRBJ2-7 and V is TRBV6-5, with D perhaps TRBD2 (6 bases). CDR3 length equals 14 residues. CDR1 and CDR2 (germline): MNHEY, SVGAGI. V lost 4 bases to trimming and J lost 3 bases, with 13 bases between them. The CDR3: CASSSPREIYEQYF. In DNA form, the CDR3 reads TGTGCCAGCAGTTCCCCCCGGGAGATCTACGAGCAGTACTTC.

The gene calls are TRBV24-1 and TRBJ2-2; D might be TRBD2 (6 bases). Trimming left V 10 bases short and J 5 bases short, with 13 bases between. Germline CDR1 is KGHDR and CDR2 is SFDVKD. The CDR3 covers 13 residues. CDR3 nucleotides: TGTGCCACTACGGGGACTTTGACCGGGGAGCTGTTTTTT. Amino acids: CATTGTLTGELFF.

This clone has a handful of counts. The genes are TRBV6-2 or TRBV6-3 and TRBJ2-3, with a weak D call TRBD2 (6 bases). CDR1 and CDR2 (germline): MNHEY, SVGEGT. The CDR3 consists of 15 residues. Deletions cut 0 bases from V and 7 bases from J, with 14 bases between. The DNA for the CDR3 is TGTGCCAGCAGTTACTCGACCGGGAGATTAAATACGCAGTATTTT. Protein product: CASSYSTGRLNTQYF.

This chain uses TRBV9 with TRBJ1-1, with D perhaps matching TRBD1 (5 bases). The CDR3 is 12 amino acids. CDR1 and CDR2 (germline): SGDLS, YYNGEE. The CDR3 coding sequence is TGTGCAGCCGGGGGACCGAACACTGAAGCTTTCTTT. Translation: CAAGGPNTEAFF.

The chain joins TRBV6-1 to TRBJ1-6; D is uncertain. Trimming took off 0 bases at V and 12 bases at J, with 9 bases between the two ends. The V gene's germline CDR1 is MNHNS and CDR2 SASEGT. This CDR3 region has 13 residues. The CDR3 here is CASSEARRVPLHF. The CDR3 DNA is TGTGCCAGCAGTGAAGCGCGTCGCGTACCCCTCCACTTT.

This clone has just one count. This sequence joins TRBV19 and TRBJ2-3; the match to TRBD2 covers 12 bases. Germline values: CDR1 LNHDA, CDR2 SQIVND (reference sequence). V was clipped by 9 bases and J by 1 base; unmatched bases: 14. The CDR3 runs to 18 residues. CDR3 sequence (DNA): TGTGCCAGCACTATGACTAGCGGGAGTTGGGGAGGCACAGATACGCAGTATTTT. It translates to CASTMTSGSWGGTDTQYF.

The rearrangement uses TRBV6-5 and TRBJ1-1; D uncertain. The CDR3 has 12 residues. V lost 0 bases and J 6 bases, leaving 5 bases between the germline ends. The V gene's germline CDR1 is MNHEY and CDR2 SVGAGI. CDR3 residues: CASSYSGAEAFF. The CDR3 DNA reads TGTGCCAGCAGTTACTCCGGGGCTGAAGCTTTCTTT.

The chain carries TRBV7-6 and TRBJ1-5; 9 positions match TRBD1. The CDR3 runs to 16 residues. Per the germline V gene, CDR1 is SGHVS and CDR2 is FNYEAQ. V lost 5 bases and J lost 3; bases outside the gene matches: 8. In nucleotides, the CDR3 is TGTGCCAGCAGCCCAAACAGGGGGCTAAACAATCAGCCCCAGCATTTT. This codes for CASSPNRGLNNQPQHF.

The gene calls are TRBV5-6 and TRBJ2-2, with a possible D match to TRBD2 (5 bases). Germline V gene lookup returns CDR1 SGHDT and CDR2 YYEEEE. CDR3 length equals 15 residues. The V and J ends lost 0 bases and 4 bases respectively, with 10 bases between them. CDR3 bases: TGTGCCAGCAGCTTGGGGAGGTTACCCACCGGGGAGCTGTTTTTT. This sequence encodes CASSLGRLPTGELFF.

The chain joins TRBV6-5 to TRBJ2-1, with 8 bases identical to TRBD1. V dropped 10 bases and J dropped 7; count of bases not matched to a gene: 12. The V gene's germline CDR1 is MNHEY and CDR2 SVGAGI. This CDR3 comprises 14 residues. CDR3 in DNA: TGTGCCACTAATCTGGACAGGGTAGCAAATGAGCAGTTCTTC. This codes for CATNLDRVANEQFF.

This clone was recorded once. The J gene is TRBJ2-2, the V gene TRBV27; TRBD1 might be the D (6 bases). The V gene lost 4 bases and the J gene lost 6 bases, with 15 bases spanning the gap. The CDR3 has 15 residues. In germline, CDR1 is MNHEY, CDR2 SMNVEV (reference sequence). This CDR3 is CASSSQGLGSGELFF. The CDR3 nucleotides read TGTGCCAGCAGTTCACAGGGTCTTGGGTCCGGGGAGCTGTTTTTT.

This clone is medium-sized within its sample. The chain recombines TRBV7-8 with TRBJ2-1; TRBD1 aligns across 7 bases. The CDR3 is 14 amino acids. Per germline, CDR1 SGHVS and CDR2 FQNEAQ. The V gene end was trimmed by 5 bases and the J gene end by 4 bases; junction bases not matched to a gene: 5. The CDR3 coding sequence is TGTGCCAGCAGCACCGGGACAGCGTACAATGAGCAGTTCTTC. Protein: CASSTGTAYNEQFF.

The gene calls are TRBV6-2 or TRBV6-3 and TRBJ2-3; no firm D call. The germline gives CDR1 MNHEY, CDR2 SVGEGT. The CDR3 sequence is 16 residues long. V was trimmed by 0 bases and J by 1 base, leaving 11 bases between them. The CDR3, as DNA: TGTGCCAGCAGTTACTCGATTTCCCCGGGCACAGATACGCAGTATTTT. Amino acid sequence: CASSYSISPGTDTQYF.

This clone was counted once. The rearrangement joins TRBV14 to TRBJ2-2; D unresolved. The CDR3 loop spans 16 amino acids. Trimming removed 2 bases from V and 6 bases from J, with 16 bases in between. Germline loops: CDR1 SGHDN, CDR2 FVKESK. The CDR3 region is CASSQTRSGGSGELFF. The CDR3 nucleotides are TGTGCCAGCAGCCAAACGCGATCGGGTGGGTCCGGGGAGCTGTTTTTT.

This chain links TRBV2 with TRBJ2-7; a possible D gene is TRBD2 (6 bases). The germline V gene encodes CDR1 SNHLY and CDR2 FYNNEI. The CDR3 has 14 amino acids. With 7 bases removed from V and 0 bases from J, the gap between germline ends came to 13 bases. In DNA form, the CDR3 reads TGTGCCAGCAACGACGCGGGGAGCTCCTACGAGCAGTACTTC. Translation gives CASNDAGSSYEQYF.

This clone has ten or more counts. The rearrangement uses TRBV5-1 and TRBJ1-3; no clear D gene. The germline V gene encodes CDR1 SGHRS and CDR2 YFSETQ. CDR3 length equals 15 residues. V lost 3 bases and J 3 bases, leaving 13 bases between the germline ends. Here the CDR3 reads CASSSEYGIGNTIYF. The CDR3 nucleotides are TGCGCCAGCAGCTCAGAGTACGGGATTGGAAACACCATATATTTT.